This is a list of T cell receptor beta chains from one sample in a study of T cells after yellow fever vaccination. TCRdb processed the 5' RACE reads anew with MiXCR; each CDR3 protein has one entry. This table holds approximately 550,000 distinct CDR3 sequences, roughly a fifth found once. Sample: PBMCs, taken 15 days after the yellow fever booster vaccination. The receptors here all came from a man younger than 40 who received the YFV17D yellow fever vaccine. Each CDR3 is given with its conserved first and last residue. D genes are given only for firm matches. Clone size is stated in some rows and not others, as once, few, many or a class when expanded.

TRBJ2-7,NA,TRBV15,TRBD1,CATSSGDRRYTKQYF,TGTGCCACCAGCAGCGGGGACAGGAGATATACGAAGCAGTACTTC
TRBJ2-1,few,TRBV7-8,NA,CASSGGLLSSYNEQFF,TGTGCCAGCAGCGGCGGACTTTTGAGCTCCTACAATGAGCAGTTCTTC
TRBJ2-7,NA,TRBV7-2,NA,CASSPSPGSGQYF,TGTGCCAGCAGCCCCAGCCCCGGCTCGGGGCAGTACTTC
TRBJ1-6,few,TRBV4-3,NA,CASSQEPTGPYNSPLHF,TGCGCCAGCAGCCAAGAACCGACAGGACCATATAATTCACCCCTCCACTTT
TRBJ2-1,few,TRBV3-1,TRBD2,CASSGPVGLAGDGPFF,TGTGCCAGCAGCGGCCCTGTAGGACTAGCGGGAGATGGTCCGTTCTTC
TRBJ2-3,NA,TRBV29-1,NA,CSVAETDTQYF,TGCAGCGTTGCAGAAACAGATACGCAGTATTTT
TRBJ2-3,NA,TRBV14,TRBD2,CASSQDLAGVLDF,TGTGCCAGCAGCCAAGATCTGGCGGGAGTGCTCGATTTT
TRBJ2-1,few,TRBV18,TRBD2,CASSAGTSDIGEQFF,TGTGCCAGCTCAGCCGGGACTAGCGATATTGGTGAGCAGTTCTTC
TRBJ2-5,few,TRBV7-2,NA,CASSLAIGEVETQYF,TGTGCCAGCAGCTTAGCGATAGGGGAAGTTGAGACCCAGTACTTC
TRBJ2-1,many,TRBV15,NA,CATSSMVSIGYNEQFF,TGTGCCACCAGCAGTATGGTTTCAATCGGATACAATGAGCAGTTCTTC
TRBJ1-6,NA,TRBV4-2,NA,CASSQDGAGLGDSPLHF,TGTGCCAGCAGCCAAGATGGGGCGGGGCTTGGGGATTCACCCCTCCACTTT
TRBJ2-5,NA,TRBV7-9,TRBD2,CASSSGLAKETQYF,TGTGCCAGCAGCTCCGGACTAGCGAAAGAGACCCAGTACTTC
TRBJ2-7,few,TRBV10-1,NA,CAKATYEQYF,TGCGCCAAAGCAACCTACGAGCAGTACTTC
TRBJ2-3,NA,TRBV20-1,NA,CSARGGFADTQYF,TGCAGTGCTAGAGGGGGGTTCGCAGATACGCAGTATTTT
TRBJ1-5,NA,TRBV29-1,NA,CSASTGDSNQPQHF,TGCAGCGCCTCAACAGGCGATAGCAATCAGCCCCAGCATTTT
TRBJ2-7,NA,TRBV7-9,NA,CASSETRAYEQYF,TGTGCCAGCAGTGAGACAAGGGCCTACGAGCAGTACTTC
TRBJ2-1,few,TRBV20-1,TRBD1,CSAPTGFNEQFF,TGCAGTGCTCCGACAGGGTTTAATGAGCAGTTCTTC
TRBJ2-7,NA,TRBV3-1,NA,CASSQERGGNEQYF,TGTGCCAGCAGCCAGGAAAGGGGCGGCAACGAGCAGTACTTC
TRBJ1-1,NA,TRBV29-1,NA,CSVGLGNTEAFF,TGCAGCGTTGGTTTGGGGAACACTGAAGCTTTCTTT
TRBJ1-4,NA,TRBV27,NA,CASSLYRGEKLFF,TGTGCCAGCAGTTTATACCGGGGTGAAAAACTGTTTTTT
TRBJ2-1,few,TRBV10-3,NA,CAQWLAPYNEQFF,TGTGCGCAGTGGCTAGCGCCTTACAATGAGCAGTTCTTC
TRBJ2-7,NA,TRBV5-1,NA,CASSLELASTGEQYF,TGCGCCAGCAGCTTGGAACTAGCCTCCACTGGCGAGCAGTACTTC